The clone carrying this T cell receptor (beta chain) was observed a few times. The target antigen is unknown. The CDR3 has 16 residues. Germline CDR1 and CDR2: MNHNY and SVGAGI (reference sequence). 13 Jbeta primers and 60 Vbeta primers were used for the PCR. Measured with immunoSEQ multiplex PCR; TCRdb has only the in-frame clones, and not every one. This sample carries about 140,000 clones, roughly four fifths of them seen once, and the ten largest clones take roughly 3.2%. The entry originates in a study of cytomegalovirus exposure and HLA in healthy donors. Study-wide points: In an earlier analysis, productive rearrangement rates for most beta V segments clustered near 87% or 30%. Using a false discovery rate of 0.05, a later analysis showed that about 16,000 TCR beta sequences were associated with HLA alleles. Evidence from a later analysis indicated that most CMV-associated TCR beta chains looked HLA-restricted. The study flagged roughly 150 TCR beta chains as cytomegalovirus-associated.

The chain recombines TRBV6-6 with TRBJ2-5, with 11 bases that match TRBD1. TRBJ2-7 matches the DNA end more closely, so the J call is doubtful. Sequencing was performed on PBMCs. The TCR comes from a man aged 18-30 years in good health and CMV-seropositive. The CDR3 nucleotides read TGTGCCAGCAGTTTTTGGACAGGGGGCGGTGTCTACGAGCAGTACTTC. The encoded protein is CASSFWTGGGVYEQYF.